The 31 T cell receptor beta chains presented below share a single source sample, sequenced in a study of T cells after yellow fever vaccination. TCRdb ran MiXCR on the 5' RACE reads and lists one entry per CDR3 protein. The table records approximately 600,000 distinct CDR3 sequences, roughly an eighth of them present only once. The sequencing here drew on PBMCs, taken on the day of the yellow fever booster vaccination. The origin of the receptors is a man aged 30 to 39 who received the YFV17D yellow fever vaccine.

The CDR3 DNA is TGTGCCAGCAGCCCTCTTGGGTTTAGCCAAGAGACCCAGTACTTC. Translation gives CASSPLGFSQETQYF. The chain joins TRBV7-2 to TRBJ2-5, with no clear D. The CDR3 is 15 residues long. Germline V CDR1 and CDR2: SGHTA, FQGNSA. Trimming shortened V by 5 bases and J by 1 base, and 14 bases separated the two germline ends.

The chain links TRBV7-6 to TRBJ2-5; 8 nucleotides match TRBD1. After removal of 7 bases from V and 3 bases from J, the junction contained 13 bases not matched to a gene. Germline CDR1 is SGHVS and CDR2 is FNYEAQ. CDR3 length equals 16 residues. In DNA, the CDR3 is TGTGCCAGCACGAAACGCGGACAGGGACAAAAAGAGACCCAGTACTTC. It codes for CASTKRGQGQKETQYF. The full variable domain, completed using reference TRBV7-6 and TRBJ2-5, is GAGVSQSPRYKVTKRGQDVALRCDPISGHVSLYWYRQALGQGPEFLTYFNYEAQQDKSGLPNDRFSAERPEGSISTLTIQRTEQRDSAMYRCASTKRGQGQKETQYFGPGTRLLVL.

The V gene is TRBV2, the J gene TRBJ2-7, with TRBD1 matching over 7 bases. The CDR3 spans 14 residues. Germline V gives CDR1 SNHLY, CDR2 FYNNEI. The trim removed 7 bases at V and 1 base at J, leaving 7 bases unmatched. The CDR3 is CASTPLGQSYEQYF. CDR3 nucleotide sequence: TGTGCCAGCACGCCCCTGGGACAGTCCTACGAGCAGTACTTC.

This clonotype turned up a few times. The chain joins TRBV20-1 to TRBJ2-5; TRBD2 aligns across 10 bases. The ends lost 3 bases at V and 1 base at J; junction bases unmatched: 14. The CDR3 is made up of 18 amino acids. Germline lookup yields CDR1 DFQATT and CDR2 SNEGSKA (reference sequence). The CDR3 DNA reads TGCAGTGCTAGTCCCATCGCCCCCGGACTAGCGGCCCAAGAGACCCAGTACTTC. This encodes CSASPIAPGLAAQETQYF.

V gene TRBV18 combines with J gene TRBJ1-5; D might be TRBD1 (6 bases). The CDR3 totals 15 residues. The germline gives CDR1 KGHSH, CDR2 LQKENI. The V gene lost 5 bases and the J gene lost 2 bases, with 13 bases spanning the gap. Here the CDR3 DNA reads TGTGCCAGCTCATTGTACAGGGAGGGCAATCAGCCCCAGCATTTT. It specifies CASSLYREGNQPQHF.

This clonotype was seen a few times. The gene calls are TRBV7-2 and TRBJ2-1; D might be TRBD1 (6 bases). The CDR3 covers 14 residues. Germline V gene data show CDR1 as SGHTA and CDR2 as FQGNSA. The V gene lost 4 bases and the J gene lost 8 bases, with 15 bases spanning the gap. CDR3 loop: CASSSISRGDEQFF. The CDR3 bases are TGTGCCAGCAGCTCCATATCCAGGGGCGATGAGCAGTTCTTC. Combining the CDR3 with reference TRBV7-2 and TRBJ2-1 gives the whole variable domain GAGVSQSPSNKVTEKGKDVELRCDPISGHTALYWYRQSLGQGLEFLIYFQGNSAPDKSGLPSDRFSAERTGGSVSTLTIQRTQQEDSAVYLCASSSISRGDEQFFGPGTRLTVL.

The chain has TRBV9 and TRBJ2-1; D is tentatively TRBD1 or TRBD2 (5 bases each). The CDR3 covers 13 residues. Trimming shortened V by 2 bases and J by 7 bases, and 10 bases separated the two germline ends. CDR1 is SGDLS and CDR2 is YYNGEE in the germline V gene. CDR3 bases: TGTGCCAGCAGCGTGGGGACGCAAAATGAGCAGTTCTTC. Translation: CASSVGTQNEQFF. Combining the CDR3 with reference TRBV9 and TRBJ2-1 gives the whole variable domain DSGVTQTPKHLITATGQRVTLRCSPRSGDLSVYWYQQSLDQGLQFLIQYYNGEERAKGNILERFSAQQFPDLHSELNLSSLELGDSALYFCASSVGTQNEQFFGPGTRLTVL.

This clonotype has just one count. V gene TRBV7-9 combines with J gene TRBJ2-3, with 13 bases aligning to TRBD2. The CDR3 covers 16 residues. Per germline, CDR1 SEHNR and CDR2 FQNEAQ (reference sequence). With 8 bases clipped from V and 3 bases from J, the junction kept 8 bases outside the gene matches. CDR3 nucleotides: TGTGCCAGCTGCGAAGCGGGACTAGCGGGAACAGATACGCAGTATTTT. It is translated as CASCEAGLAGTDTQYF.

This clonotype has more than one count but fewer than ten. The junction departs from the called germline gene at one end, perhaps through a read error. The chain carries TRBV7-7 and TRBJ2-7, with 9 bases matching TRBD2. This CDR3 contains 13 residues. Germline V gives CDR1 SSHAT, CDR2 FNYEAQ (reference sequence). The CDR3 DNA reads TGTGCTAGCAGCTTAGCGGGAGAATACGAGCAGTACTTC. Translating it yields CASSLAGEYEQYF.

This clonotype was picked up a small number of times. The rearrangement links TRBV5-1 to TRBJ2-2; no firm D call. The germline V gene has CDR1 SGHRS and CDR2 YFSETQ. This CDR3 is 14 amino acids long. V was trimmed by 4 bases and J by 0 bases, leaving 7 bases between them. CDR3 in DNA: TGCGCCAGCAGCCCGGACGCGAACACCGGGGAGCTGTTTTTT. Translation gives CASSPDANTGELFF.

This clonotype was counted at least ten times. The chain employs TRBV18 and TRBJ2-7, with D perhaps matching TRBD2 (6 bases). The V gene lost 3 bases and the J gene lost 1 base, with 10 bases spanning the gap. This CDR3 has 14 residues. CDR1 KGHSH and CDR2 LQKENI come from the germline V gene. This CDR3 reads CASSPGTLSYEQYF. As DNA, the CDR3 is TGTGCCAGCTCACCTGGGACTTTATCCTACGAGCAGTACTTC. Supplemented by reference TRBV18 and TRBJ2-7, the full variable domain reads NAGVMQNPRHLVRRRGQEARLRCSPMKGHSHVYWYRQLPEEGLKFMVYLQKENIIDESGMPKERFSAEFPKEGPSILRIQQVVRGDSAAYFCASSPGTLSYEQYFGPGTRLTVT.

In its sample, this clonotype was seen a few times. The CDR3 region has the DNA TGTGCCAGCAGCGTAGACCCCTGGGGCCAAAGGTCTGGGGCCAACGTCCTGACTTTC. Translating it yields CASSVDPWGQRSGANVLTF. This sequence joins TRBV9 and TRBJ2-6; possible D gene TRBD1, 5 bases. Trimming removed 0 bases at V and 1 base at J, with 17 bases between. Germline V lookup: CDR1 SGDLS, CDR2 YYNGEE. This CDR3 has 19 amino acids.

This clonotype showed up many times. The chain couples TRBV4-3 to TRBJ2-1; 11 bases map to TRBD2. The CDR3 spans 17 residues. Trimming cost V 1 base and J 4 bases; bases outside gene matches: 6. The germline CDR1 and CDR2 sequences are LGHNA and YSLEER. The CDR3 spells CASSQGETSGKYNEQFF. Written as DNA, the CDR3 is TGCGCCAGCAGCCAAGGGGAGACTAGCGGGAAGTACAATGAGCAGTTCTTC.

CDR3 sequence reads: CASSPTGTGDTQYF. The CDR3 nucleotides read TGTGCCAGCAGCCCAACCGGGACCGGAGATACCCAGTACTTC. This sequence joins TRBV7-7 and TRBJ2-5; D is perhaps TRBD1 or TRBD2 (5 bases each). V was pared by 5 bases and J by 8 bases, with 18 bases between. Looked up from germline, CDR1 is SSHAT and CDR2 is FNYEAQ (reference sequence). This CDR3 is built from 14 residues.

The DNA of the CDR3 is TGTGCCAGCAGCCGGCAGGTTAGCGGGCAAATCTCCTACGAGCAGTACTTC. Residues: CASSRQVSGQISYEQYF. The chain recombines TRBV3-1 with TRBJ2-7, with 7 bases identical to TRBD2. The CDR3 contains 17 residues. The germline V gene has CDR1 LGHDT and CDR2 YNNKEL (reference sequence). The junction had 12 bases not matched to a gene; V was cut back by 4 bases and J by 0 bases.

In its sample, this clonotype was seen a few times. The chain is built from TRBV10-3 and TRBJ2-5, with D perhaps TRBD1 or TRBD2 (6 bases each). V lost 1 base and J 0 bases, leaving 12 bases between the germline ends. Germline CDR1 and CDR2: ENHRY and SYGVKD. The CDR3 has 16 amino acids. CDR3: CAISEFPRGDQETQYF. In DNA form, the CDR3 reads TGTGCCATCAGTGAGTTCCCAAGGGGGGACCAAGAGACCCAGTACTTC.

This clonotype has a handful of counts. The chain couples TRBV11-1 to TRBJ2-3, with 8 bases lining up with TRBD2. J gave up 5 bases and V 3 bases, and 16 bases lay outside the gene matches. CDR1 is SGHAT, CDR2 FQDESV, per germline (reference sequence). CDR3 length: 18 amino acids. The CDR3: CASSLVFGKAGAKDTQYF. CDR3 nucleotides: TGTGCCAGCAGCTTGGTATTCGGGAAAGCGGGAGCGAAAGATACGCAGTATTTT.

The gene calls are TRBV20-1 and TRBJ2-4, with D maybe TRBD2 (6 bases). The V end lost 3 bases, the J end lost 0 bases, and 12 bases lay between the germline ends. The CDR3 has 15 amino acids. Germline V CDR1 and CDR2: DFQATT, SNEGSKA (reference sequence). The CDR3 loop reads CSASPQGGAKNIQYF. The CDR3 DNA follows: TGCAGTGCTAGTCCCCAGGGAGGAGCCAAAAACATTCAGTACTTC.

In its sample, this clonotype was seen a few times. CDR3 nucleotides: TGTGCCAGCAGTTACGACCCAACCTCCGAGCAGTACTTC. This sequence encodes CASSYDPTSEQYF. The chain has TRBV6-2 or TRBV6-3 and TRBJ2-7; D is undetermined. Looked up from germline, CDR1 is MNHEY and CDR2 is SVGEGT. The CDR3 has 13 amino acids. V was trimmed by 2 bases and J by 6 bases, leaving 11 bases between them.

The chain has TRBV7-9 and TRBJ2-7; D remains ambiguous. CDR1 SEHNR and CDR2 FQNEAQ come from the germline V gene (reference sequence). V was trimmed by 2 bases and J by 1 base, leaving 9 bases between them. This CDR3 has 14 residues. The CDR3 DNA sequence: TGTGCCAGCAGCTTAACGTTCGAGTCCTACGAGCAGTACTTC. The encoded protein is CASSLTFESYEQYF.

This clonotype was seen a handful of times. This rearrangement joins TRBV5-4 to TRBJ2-3; the match to TRBD2 covers 11 bases. In germline, CDR1 is SGHNT, CDR2 YYREEE (reference sequence). V was clipped by 4 bases and J by 5 bases; unmatched bases: 6. The CDR3 is 15 amino acids. The DNA for the CDR3 is TGTGCCAGCAGCGGAACTAGCGGGAGAAGAGATACGCAGTATTTT. Translating gives CASSGTSGRRDTQYF. Filled out from reference TRBV5-4 and TRBJ2-3, the complete variable domain reads ETGVTQSPTHLIKTRGQQVTLRCSSQSGHNTVSWYQQALGQGPQFIFQYYREEENGRGNFPPRFSGLQFPNYSSELNVNALELDDSALYLCASSGTSGRRDTQYFGPGTRLTVL.

The V and J genes are TRBV29-1 and TRBJ1-1; D gene uncertain. Germline CDR1 and CDR2: SQVTM and ANQGSEA. V was trimmed by 6 bases and J by 4 bases, leaving 12 bases between them. The length of the CDR3 is 12 residues. In DNA form, the CDR3 reads TGCAGCGTCATCGGGGATAGCACTGAAGCTTTCTTT. Its protein is CSVIGDSTEAFF. Together with reference TRBV29-1 and TRBJ1-1, the CDR3 gives the full variable domain: SAVISQKPSRDICQRGTSLTIQCQVDSQVTMMFWYRQQPGQSLTLIATANQGSEATYESGFVIDKFPISRPNLTFSTLTVSNMSPEDSSIYLCSVIGDSTEAFFGQGTRLTVV.

This chain uses TRBV11-2 with TRBJ1-1; D not resolved. The CDR3 has 14 amino acids. The V end was cut by 5 bases, the J end by 0 bases, with 10 bases between. Germline lookup yields CDR1 SGHAT and CDR2 FQNNGV. The CDR3 DNA is TGTGCCAGCAGCCCCGCCAACATGAACACTGAAGCTTTCTTT. Encoded protein: CASSPANMNTEAFF. Together with reference TRBV11-2 and TRBJ1-1, the CDR3 gives the full variable domain: EAGVAQSPRYKIIEKRQSVAFWCNPISGHATLYWYQQILGQGPKLLIQFQNNGVVDDSQLPKDRFSAERLKGVDSTLKIQPAKLEDSAVYLCASSPANMNTEAFFGQGTRLTVV.

The rearrangement joins TRBV27 to TRBJ2-5, with D possibly being TRBD1 or TRBD2 (6 bases each). The CDR3 runs to 15 residues. Germline V gene lookup returns CDR1 MNHEY and CDR2 SMNVEV (reference sequence). With 6 bases removed from V and 7 bases from J, the gap between germline ends came to 21 bases. The CDR3, as DNA: TGTGCCAGCAGGTCGAAACAGGGAAACGGGGGGACCCAGTACTTC. Translation gives CASRSKQGNGGTQYF.

This clonotype was observed a few times. The chain carries TRBV7-9 and TRBJ1-2, with D possibly matching TRBD1 (6 bases). CDR3 length: 14 amino acids. V lost 5 bases and J 7 bases, leaving 17 bases between the germline ends. Germline V lookup: CDR1 SEHNR, CDR2 FQNEAQ (reference sequence). CDR3 amino acids: CASSRLQGGTGYTF. The CDR3 DNA is TGTGCCAGCAGCCGATTACAGGGTGGGACTGGCTACACCTTC.

This clonotype was seen a few times. The chain joins TRBV2 to TRBJ1-2, with 10 bases aligning to TRBD1. Germline V gives CDR1 SNHLY, CDR2 FYNNEI. The CDR3 runs 15 residues. J was trimmed by 7 bases and V by 7 bases; bases with no gene match: 12. Here the CDR3 DNA reads TGTGCCAGCACTCGGCAGGACAGGGGGTTTTCTGGCTACACCTTC. Amino acid sequence: CASTRQDRGFSGYTF.

This clonotype was found a few times. The rearrangement links TRBV5-1 to TRBJ2-1, with 8 bases that match TRBD1. Losses at the gene ends were 3 bases for V and 5 bases for J; bases not matched to a gene: 4. Per the germline V gene, CDR1 is SGHRS and CDR2 is YFSETQ. The CDR3 length is 14 residues. CDR3 DNA: TGCGCCAGCAGCTCGGGACAGGTAAACAATGAGCAGTTCTTC. This codes for CASSSGQVNNEQFF.

The J gene is TRBJ2-1, the V gene TRBV3-1; 10 bases map to TRBD2. The germline V gene has CDR1 LGHDT and CDR2 YNNKEL (reference sequence). Trimming removed 4 bases from V and 5 bases from J; junction bases left unmatched: 8. The CDR3 covers 16 residues. CDR3 bases: TGTGCCAGCAGCCGCAGAGGACTAGCGGACAACAATGAGCAGTTCTTC. Translated: CASSRRGLADNNEQFF.

This clonotype was observed a handful of times. The chain carries TRBV7-8 and TRBJ2-4; tentative D call: TRBD1 (6 bases). The V end lost 5 bases, the J end lost 0 bases, and 17 bases lay between the germline ends. The germline CDR1 and CDR2 sequences are SGHVS and FQNEAQ. The CDR3 covers 17 residues. CDR3 residues: CASSPDRSGLAKNIQYF. DNA of the CDR3: TGTGCCAGCAGCCCAGACAGGTCCGGGCTAGCCAAAAACATTCAGTACTTC. Full variable domain (rest looked up from reference TRBV7-8 and TRBJ2-4): GAGVSQSPRYKVAKRGQDVALRCDPISGHVSLFWYQQALGQGPEFLTYFQNEAQLDKSGLPSDRFFAERPEGSVSTLKIQRTQQEDSAVYLCASSPDRSGLAKNIQYFGAGTRLSVL.

The chain couples TRBV6-5 to TRBJ1-2, with TRBD1 identical over 7 bases. Germline V lookup: CDR1 MNHEY, CDR2 SVGAGI. V gave up 0 bases and J gave up 7 bases; unmatched junction bases: 5. This CDR3 region has 14 residues. As DNA, the CDR3 is TGTGCCAGCAGTTACTCTACAGGGGCGGGTGGCTACACCTTC. Amino acid sequence: CASSYSTGAGGYTF.

V is TRBV4-3 and J is TRBJ1-1; D not certain. Germline CDR1 and CDR2: LGHNA and YSLEER. This CDR3 region has 14 residues. Trimming left V 3 bases short and J 0 bases short, with 8 bases between. The CDR3 spells CASSHGIMNTEAFF. The DNA of the CDR3 is TGCGCCAGCAGCCATGGCATCATGAACACTGAAGCTTTCTTT.